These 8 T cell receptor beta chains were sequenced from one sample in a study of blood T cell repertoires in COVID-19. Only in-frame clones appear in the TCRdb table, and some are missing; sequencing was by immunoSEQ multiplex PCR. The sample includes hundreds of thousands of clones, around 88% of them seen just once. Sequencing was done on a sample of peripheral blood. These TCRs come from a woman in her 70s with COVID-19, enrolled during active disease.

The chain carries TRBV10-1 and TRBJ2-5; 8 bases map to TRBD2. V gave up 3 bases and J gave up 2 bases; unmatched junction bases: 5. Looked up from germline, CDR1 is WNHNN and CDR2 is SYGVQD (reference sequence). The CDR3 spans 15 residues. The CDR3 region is CASSETSGSQETQYF. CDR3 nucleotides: TGCGCCAGCAGTGAAACTAGCGGATCTCAAGAGACCCAGTACTTC.

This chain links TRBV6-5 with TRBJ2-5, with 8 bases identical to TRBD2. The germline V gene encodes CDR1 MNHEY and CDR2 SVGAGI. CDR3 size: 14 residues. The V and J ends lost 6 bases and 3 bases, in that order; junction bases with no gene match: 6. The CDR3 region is CASRQTGGKETQYF. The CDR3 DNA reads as TGTGCCAGCAGGCAGACGGGGGGGAAAGAGACCCAGTACTTC.

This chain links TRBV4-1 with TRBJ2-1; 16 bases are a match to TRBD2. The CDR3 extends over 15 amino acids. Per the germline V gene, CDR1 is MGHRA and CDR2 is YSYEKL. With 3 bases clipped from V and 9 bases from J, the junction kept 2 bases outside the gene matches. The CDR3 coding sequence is TGCGCCAGCAGCCAGGGACTAGCGGGGGGGCTTGAGCAGTTCTTC. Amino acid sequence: CASSQGLAGGLEQFF.

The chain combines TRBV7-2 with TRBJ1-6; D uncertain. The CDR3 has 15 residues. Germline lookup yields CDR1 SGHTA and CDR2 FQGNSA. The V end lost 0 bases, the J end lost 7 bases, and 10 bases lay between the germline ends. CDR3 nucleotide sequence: TGTGCCAGCAGCTTAGCGGCCGGGATCAATTCACCCCTCCACTTT. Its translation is CASSLAAGINSPLHF.

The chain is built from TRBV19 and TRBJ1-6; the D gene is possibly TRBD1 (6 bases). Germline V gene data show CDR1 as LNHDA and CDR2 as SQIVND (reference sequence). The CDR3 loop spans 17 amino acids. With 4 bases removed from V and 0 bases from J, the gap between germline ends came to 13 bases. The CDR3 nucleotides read TGTGCCAGTAGTAGGACAGCCCAAAGCTCCTATAATTCACCCCTCCACTTT. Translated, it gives CASSRTAQSSYNSPLHF.

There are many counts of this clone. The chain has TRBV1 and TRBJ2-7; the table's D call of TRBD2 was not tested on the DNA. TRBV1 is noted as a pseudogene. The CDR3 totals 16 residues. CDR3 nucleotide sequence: TGCACCAGCAGCCCCCTAGCGGGGGGGCCGTCCTACGAGCAGTACTTC. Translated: CTSSPLAGGPSYEQYF.

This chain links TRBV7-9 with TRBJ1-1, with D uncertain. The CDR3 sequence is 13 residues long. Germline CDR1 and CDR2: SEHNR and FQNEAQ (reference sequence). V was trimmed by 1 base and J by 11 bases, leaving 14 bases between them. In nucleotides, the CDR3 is TGTGCCAGCAGCTTAGGGTTAAGGGAGGAGGCTTTCTTT. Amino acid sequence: CASSLGLREEAFF.

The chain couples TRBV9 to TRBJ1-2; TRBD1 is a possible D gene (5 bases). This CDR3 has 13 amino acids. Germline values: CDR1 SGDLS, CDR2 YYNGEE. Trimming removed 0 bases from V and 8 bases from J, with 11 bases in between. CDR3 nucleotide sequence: TGTGCCAGCAGCGTAGGCGGGGCGGGCGGCTACACCTTC. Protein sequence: CASSVGGAGGYTF. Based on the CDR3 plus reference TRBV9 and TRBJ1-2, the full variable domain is DSGVTQTPKHLITATGQRVTLRCSPRSGDLSVYWYQQSLDQGLQFLIQYYNGEERAKGNILERFSAQQFPDLHSELNLSSLELGDSALYFCASSVGGAGGYTFGSGTRLTVV.